This is a list of T cell receptor beta chains from one sample in a study of blood T cell repertoires in COVID-19. The table came from immunoSEQ multiplex PCR; TCRdb's copy has only in-frame clones and leaves some out. This sample yields some 130,000 clones, of which roughly 81% are seen a single time; about 13% belongs to the top ten. The sample consisted of peripheral blood. The receptor source for this set is a human donor in a cohort sampled during active COVID-19. The CDR3 runs from the conserved cysteine through the conserved F or W. The D gene is left open where the match is weak. Clone size is stated in some rows and not others, as once, few, many or a class when expanded.

clone_size | d_call | j_call | v_call | cdr3_nt | cdr3_aa
NA | NA | TRBJ1-5 | TRBV25-1 | TGTGCCAGCAGTACAGGTCAAAGCCAGCCCCAGCATTTT | CASSTGQSQPQHF
NA | NA | TRBJ1-1 | TRBV7-2 | TGTGCCAGCAGTAGAATTAACACTGAAGCTTTCTTT | CASSRINTEAFF
NA | TRBD1 | TRBJ1-6 | TRBV27 | TGTGCCAGCAAGCTGACAGGGGGCGCGGATTCACCCCTCCACTTT | CASKLTGGADSPLHF
few | NA | TRBJ2-7 | TRBV29-1 | TGCAGCGTGCGGGTGGCAGTCAGCTACGAGCAGTACTTC | CSVRVAVSYEQYF
NA | TRBD1 | TRBJ2-7 | TRBV30 | TGTGCCTGGAGTGTACGGCCAGGGGGCGAGCAGTACTTC | CAWSVRPGGEQYF
NA | NA | TRBJ2-3 | TRBV7-2 | TGTGCCAGCAGCTTAATTGGGGCCACAGATACGCAGTATTTT | CASSLIGATDTQYF
NA | NA | TRBJ2-7 | TRBV30 | TGTGCCTGGAGTGTTGGGACAACCTACGAGCAGTACTTC | CAWSVGTTYEQYF
NA | NA | TRBJ2-4 | TRBV4-1 | TGCGCCAGCAGCCCTTCCACGCGCGCTGTAAACATTCAGTACTTC | CASSPSTRAVNIQYF
NA | TRBD1 | TRBJ1-6 | TRBV5-1 | TGCGCCAGCAGTTTGGGACAGGCGGGTTTCTATAATTCACCCCTCCACTTT | CASSLGQAGFYNSPLHF
NA | NA | TRBJ2-3 | TRBV5-4 | TGTGCCAGCAGCTTACGCTTCAGGGGAGGCACAGATACGCAGTATTTT | CASSLRFRGGTDTQYF
NA | TRBD1 | TRBJ2-3 | TRBV7-8 | TGTGCCAGCAGCTTAGTTAGGGGGCCCGCAGATACGCAGTATTTT | CASSLVRGPADTQYF
few | NA | TRBJ1-5 | TRBV2 | TGTGCCAGCAGTGAACAGGGAACCTATCAGCCCCAGCATTTT | CASSEQGTYQPQHF
NA | NA | TRBJ2-5 | TRBV7-6 | TGTGCCAGCAGCTTAGTCACTAGCTGGGATGAGACCCAGTACTTC | CASSLVTSWDETQYF
NA | NA | TRBJ2-7 | TRBV27 | TGTGCCAGCAGTTTAGGCAGGGGGGTGTACGAGCAGTACTTC | CASSLGRGVYEQYF
NA | TRBD1 | TRBJ1-1 | TRBV3-1/TRBV3-2 | TGTGCCAGCAGCCCTTTTAACAGGGGAGGCACTGAAGCTTTCTTT | CASSPFNRGGTEAFF
NA | NA | TRBJ2-2 | TRBV4-1 | TGCGCCAGCAGCCAAAAGGAGAGCGGCGGGGAGCTGTTTTTT | CASSQKESGGELFF
NA | NA | TRBJ1-1 | TRBV10-3 | TGTGCCATCAGTGAGTCCACAGGGACTAGCCACACTGAAGCTTTCTTT | CAISESTGTSHTEAFF
few | TRBD2 | TRBJ2-7 | TRBV6-5 | TGTGCCAGCAGTAATGGACTAGCGAACGAGCAGTACTTC | CASSNGLANEQYF
NA | NA | TRBJ1-2 | TRBV5-1 | TGCGCCAGCAGCTTGGCAGGGACTAACTATGGCTACACCTTC | CASSLAGTNYGYTF
NA | NA | TRBJ2-7 | TRBV6-5 | TGTGCCAGCAGAGGCACGCGGGGCCTATACGAGCAGTACTTC | CASRGTRGLYEQYF
NA | TRBD1 | TRBJ1-4 | TRBV5-4 | TGTGCCAGCAGCGACGGGACAGGGCTTCGTGAAAAACTGTTTTTT | CASSDGTGLREKLFF
NA | NA | TRBJ2-7 | TRBV29-1 | TGCAGCGTTGAAGATCAAACAGGGATGCCCTACGAGCAGTACTTC | CSVEDQTGMPYEQYF
NA | NA | TRBJ2-7 | TRBV12-3/TRBV12-4 | TGTGCCAGCAGTTTAGGGGGGACAACCGAGCAGTACTTC | CASSLGGTTEQYF
NA | TRBD2 | TRBJ2-1 | TRBV9 | TGTGCCAGCAGCTTTGCGGGGGGGGCCTACAATGAGCAGTTCTTC | CASSFAGGAYNEQFF
NA | TRBD1 | TRBJ2-7 | TRBV29-1 | TGCAGCGTTGAAGAAGGGCAGGGGGCCTACGAGCAGTACTTC | CSVEEGQGAYEQYF
NA | TRBD2 | TRBJ2-7 | TRBV7-8 | TGTGCCAGCAGCTTAGACCGACTAGCGGGGGACGAGCAGTACTTC | CASSLDRLAGDEQYF
NA | NA | TRBJ1-6 | TRBV6-8 | TGTGCCAGCAGTTCCTCCCGGGAGCGGGGGTCCTCCTATAATTCACCCCTCCACTTT | CASSSSRERGSSYNSPLHF
NA | NA | TRBJ1-1 | TRBV30 | TGTGCCTGGAGTCCCCAGGGCACTGAAGCTTTCTTT | CAWSPQGTEAFF
NA | NA | TRBJ2-5 | TRBV28 | TGTGCCAGCACCCAATTAGGCGGGGTGGGAGAGACCCAGTACTTC | CASTQLGGVGETQYF
NA | TRBD1 | TRBJ1-1 | TRBV5-1 | TGCGCCAGCAGCTTTCGAAGTGGACAGGGGAACACTGAAGCTTTCTTT | CASSFRSGQGNTEAFF
NA | NA | TRBJ2-6 | TRBV2 | TGTGCCAGCAGTGACAGGCCACTCTCTGGGGCCAACGTCCTGACTTTC | CASSDRPLSGANVLTF
NA | TRBD2 | TRBJ2-3 | TRBV20-1 | TGCAGTGCTAGTATCACTAGCGGGGGTGCTACGCAGTATTTT | CSASITSGGATQYF
NA | NA | TRBJ2-7 | TRBV5-1 | TGCGCCAGCAGCCGGCAGGGCCCCGAGCAGTACTTC | CASSRQGPEQYF
NA | NA | TRBJ1-1 | TRBV4-1 | TGCGCCAGCAGCCCTCCCCAGGGATGGACTGAAGCTTTCTTT | CASSPPQGWTEAFF
once | NA | TRBJ2-5 | TRBV14 | TGTGCCAGCAGCCAAACTGAGACCCAGTACTTC | CASSQTETQYF
NA | TRBD1 | TRBJ2-7 | TRBV19 | TGTGCCAGTAGTCCTACAGGGGTCTACGAGCAGTACTTC | CASSPTGVYEQYF
NA | NA | TRBJ1-4 | TRBV7-2 | TGTGCCAGCAGCGGAGGAAGTGCAACTAATGAAAAACTGTTTTTT | CASSGGSATNEKLFF
once | NA | TRBJ2-3 | TRBV6-5 | TGTGCCAGCAGTTACCGGGACACAGATACGCAGTATTTT | CASSYRDTDTQYF
NA | NA | TRBJ2-6 | TRBV5-6 | TGTGCCAGCAGCTTTGGAAGGAGCTCTGGGGCCAACGTCCTGACTTTC | CASSFGRSSGANVLTF
NA | TRBD2 | TRBJ2-2 | TRBV4-2 | TGTGCCAGCAGCCCCTTGCTAGCGGGGGGTTACACCGGGGAGCTGTTTTTT | CASSPLLAGGYTGELFF
NA | NA | TRBJ2-7 | TRBV6-5 | TGTGCCAGCACCAGAACGACTTTCCGCGAGCAGTACTTC | CASTRTTFREQYF
NA | NA | TRBJ2-5 | TRBV7-8 | TGTGCCAGCAGCTTAGGGGGACTGAGATCTCGGGAGACCCAGTACTTC | CASSLGGLRSRETQYF
NA | TRBD2 | TRBJ2-5 | TRBV3-1/TRBV3-2 | TGTGCCAGCAGCCGCGGGGGGGATTGGGAGACCCAGTACTTC | CASSRGGDWETQYF
NA | TRBD2 | TRBJ2-3 | TRBV6-1 | TGTGCCAGCAGTGGCCGCGGGCAGCGGGGGGGATCAGATACGCAGTATTTT | CASSGRGQRGGSDTQYF
NA | TRBD1 | TRBJ1-2 | TRBV10-3 | TGTGCCATCAGTGAGGGGAGTTTGGACAGGGAGTTTGGCTACACCTTC | CAISEGSLDREFGYTF
NA | NA | TRBJ1-5 | TRBV30 | TGTGCCTGGGGACAGAAATATAGCAATCAGCCCCAGCATTTT | CAWGQKYSNQPQHF